The T cell receptor (beta chain) described here comes from a study of T cells after yellow fever vaccination. Whole-study context: The authors prepared low-cell-number fractions using SMART-Seq v4 Ultra Low Input. Study-wide findings and caveats: Repertoires sorted by FACS could include abundant clonotypes that are contaminants from the bulk population. Overall, a small share of clonotypes was seen in both CD4 and CD8 compartments. Most primary-vaccination clones recurred post-booster (roughly 96% CD4, around 90% CD8).

In TCRdb, the 5' RACE reads were re-called with MiXCR into one record per CDR3 protein. The table lists 200,000 to 300,000 distinct CDR3 sequences, roughly 3.5% of them singletons. This clonotype was seen many times. Antigen specificity is unknown. There are 13 residues in the CDR3. V lost 5 bases, J lost 3 bases, and 11 bases lay in between. Germline V gene sequence: CDR1 SEHNR, CDR2 FQNEAQ (reference sequence). The sequence came from a man younger than 35 who received the YFV17D yellow fever vaccine. This sequence joins TRBV7-9 and TRBJ2-7; D not certain. The sequencing here drew on PBMCs, taken 15 days after the yellow fever booster vaccination. CDR3 in amino acids: CASSPDIFYEQYF. CDR3 DNA: TGTGCCAGCAGCCCTGATATCTTCTACGAGCAGTACTTC.